One and the same sample provided the 32 T cell receptor beta chains below, sequenced in a study of blood T cell repertoires in COVID-19. Sequencing used immunoSEQ multiplex PCR; TCRdb keeps in-frame clones, though not all of them. The top ten clones hold 7% to 10% of a sample with roughly 130,000 clones, about 80% of them seen once. What was sequenced was PBMCs or T cells enriched from blood (not recorded which). These receptors came from a man aged 50 or older who had recovered from COVID-19.

The chain couples TRBV3-1 (or the pseudogene TRBV3-2) to TRBJ1-2; D perhaps matches TRBD1 (5 bases). This CDR3 spans 15 amino acids. V lost 3 bases to trimming and J lost 0 bases, with 11 bases between them. The germline gives CDR1 LGHDT, CDR2 YNNKEL (reference sequence). This chain's CDR3 is CASSHFDRSNYGYTF. CDR3 DNA: TGTGCCAGCAGCCATTTCGACAGATCTAACTATGGCTACACCTTC.

The rearrangement links TRBV11-2 to TRBJ2-1; 8 bases are shared with TRBD2. The V segment lost 3 bases and the J segment 0 bases; nucleotides outside the gene matches: 4. The CDR3 runs 16 residues. Germline CDR1 reads SGHAT; CDR2 reads FQNNGV. DNA for the CDR3: TGTGCCAGCAGCTTTTCCAGCGGGAGCTCCTACAATGAGCAGTTCTTC. It encodes CASSFSSGSSYNEQFF.

The chain carries TRBV2 and TRBJ2-7, with TRBD1 identical over 7 bases. Per the germline V gene, CDR1 is SNHLY and CDR2 is FYNNEI. The CDR3 is 15 amino acids. V shed 6 bases, J shed 0 bases, and the junction held 8 bases outside the gene matches. CDR3: CASRPLRTGSYEQYF. CDR3 nucleotide sequence: TGTGCCAGCAGGCCGCTGAGGACAGGCTCCTACGAGCAGTACTTC. Full variable domain (missing parts from reference TRBV2 and TRBJ2-7): EPEVTQTPSHQVTQMGQEVILRCVPISNHLYFYWYRQILGQKVEFLVSFYNNEISEKSEIFDDQFSVERPDGSNFTLKIRSTKLEDSAMYFCASRPLRTGSYEQYFGPGTRLTVT.

The chain combines TRBV5-1 with TRBJ1-2; D is perhaps TRBD1 (6 bases). Germline V gene lookup returns CDR1 SGHRS and CDR2 YFSETQ. The CDR3 is 13 residues long. The germline V and J ends were trimmed by 0 bases and 6 bases, with 9 bases remaining between them. The CDR3 is CASSLDRVHGYTF. In DNA, the CDR3 is TGCGCCAGCAGCTTGGACAGGGTTCATGGCTACACCTTC.

The chain links TRBV4-2 to TRBJ2-7, with D unclear. Trimming cost V 3 bases and J 3 bases, with 12 bases left between them. Germline V CDR1 and CDR2: LGHNA, YNFKEQ. The CDR3 length is 14 residues. The CDR3 DNA follows: TGTGCCAGCAGCCATTCTGGGCAAAGCTACGAGCAGTACTTC. Amino acids: CASSHSGQSYEQYF.

This clone was recorded only once. This chain joins TRBV5-1 and TRBJ1-1; 7 bases align to TRBD1. The junction had 6 bases not matched to a gene; V was cut back by 5 bases and J by 2 bases. In germline, CDR1 is SGHRS, CDR2 YFSETQ. This CDR3 spans 14 amino acids. The DNA of the CDR3 is TGCGCCAGCAGGGAGGGACAGCGTAACACTGAAGCTTTCTTT. Translated: CASREGQRNTEAFF.

J is TRBJ2-3 and V is TRBV7-9; possibly TRBD1 for D (5 bases). In germline, CDR1 is SEHNR, CDR2 FQNEAQ (reference sequence). The CDR3 extends over 11 amino acids. Trimming took off 5 bases at V and 10 bases at J, with 10 bases between the two ends. CDR3 sequence reads: CASSHGAPQYF. The CDR3 DNA reads TGTGCCAGCAGCCATGGGGCTCCGCAGTATTTT.

This clone was observed a few times. The chain uses TRBV27 and TRBJ1-6; 8 positions agree with TRBD1. The V and J ends lost 5 bases and 0 bases, in that order; junction bases with no gene match: 9. This CDR3 has 18 amino acids. The germline CDR1 and CDR2 sequences are MNHEY and SMNVEV (reference sequence). The CDR3 DNA is TGTGCCAGCAGTGCGACGACAGGGGCTAGCTCCTATAATTCACCCCTCCACTTT. It translates to CASSATTGASSYNSPLHF.

CDR3 residues: CASSPTGGHEQYF. The CDR3 nucleotides read TGTGCCAGCAGTCCGACAGGGGGCCACGAGCAGTACTTC. The V gene is TRBV6-2 or TRBV6-3, the J gene TRBJ2-7; TRBD1 matches 10 bases. From germline, CDR1 is MNHEY and CDR2 SVGEGT. The CDR3 has 13 amino acids. V shed 5 bases, J shed 5 bases, and the junction held 3 bases outside the gene matches.

This chain links TRBV12-5 with TRBJ1-5; the D gene is possibly TRBD1 (6 bases). CDR1 is LGHNT, CDR2 FRNRAP, per germline. Trimming took off 5 bases at V and 0 bases at J, with 11 bases between the two ends. The CDR3 has 15 residues. This chain's CDR3 is CASGAQGSSNQPQHF. Here the CDR3 DNA reads TGTGCTAGTGGTGCACAGGGCTCTAGCAATCAGCCCCAGCATTTT. Full variable domain (missing parts from reference TRBV12-5 and TRBJ1-5): DARVTQTPRHKVTEMGQEVTMRCQPILGHNTVFWYRQTMMQGLELLAYFRNRAPLDDSGMPKDRFSAEMPDATLATLKIQPSEPRDSAVYFCASGAQGSSNQPQHFGDGTRLSIL.

J is TRBJ2-7 and V is TRBV5-1; D uncertain. Trimming removed 2 bases at V and 3 bases at J, with 6 bases between. The germline V gene has CDR1 SGHRS and CDR2 YFSETQ. CDR3 length: 12 amino acids. The CDR3 DNA follows: TGCGCCAGCAGCTTTGGCGGCTACGAGCAGTACTTC. Amino acids: CASSFGGYEQYF.

This chain links TRBV11-3 with TRBJ2-7; D may be TRBD1 (6 bases). The length of the CDR3 is 15 residues. V was clipped by 1 base and J by 4 bases, with 14 bases between them. Looked up from germline, CDR1 is SGHNT and CDR2 is YENEEA. The CDR3 coding sequence is TGTGCCAGCAGCTTAGCCGGACAGACAGGTTACGAGCAGTACTTC. Its protein product is CASSLAGQTGYEQYF. Variable domain in full (rest from reference TRBV11-3 and TRBJ2-7): EAGVVQSPRYKIIEKKQPVAFWCNPISGHNTLYWYLQNLGQGPELLIRYENEEAVDDSQLPKDRFSAERLKGVDSTLKIQPAELGDSAVYLCASSLAGQTGYEQYFGPGTRLTVT.

The chain recombines TRBV4-3 with TRBJ2-1; possible D gene TRBD1, 6 bases. CDR3 length: 17 residues. Germline V CDR1 and CDR2: LGHNA, YSLEER. The V end was cut by 3 bases, the J end by 10 bases, with 25 bases between. The DNA for the CDR3 is TGCGCCAGCAGCCAGTACCCCAGAGGGCAGGGGATGGGCGAGCAGTTCTTC. Protein: CASSQYPRGQGMGEQFF.

V gene TRBV28 combines with J gene TRBJ1-5, with D perhaps TRBD1 (5 bases). In germline, CDR1 is MDHEN, CDR2 SYDVKM. CDR3 size: 13 residues. Trimming removed 6 bases from V and 4 bases from J, with 10 bases in between. The CDR3, as DNA: TGTGCCAGCAGCCTCGACAGTAATCAGCCCCAGCATTTT. Its translation: CASSLDSNQPQHF.

The CDR3 DNA follows: TGCGCCAGCAGTTCTCAGGGACAGCAGGCACCCCTCCACTTT. This codes for CASSSQGQQAPLHF. The chain combines TRBV5-1 with TRBJ1-6, with 7 positions matching TRBD1. The CDR3 length is 14 residues. The junction had 10 bases not matched to a gene; V was cut back by 5 bases and J by 11 bases. The germline V gene has CDR1 SGHRS and CDR2 YFSETQ.

This sequence joins TRBV2 and TRBJ2-3, with 11 bases that match TRBD2. The CDR3 runs 18 residues. CDR1 is SNHLY, CDR2 FYNNEI, per germline. V shed 8 bases and J 1 base; nucleotides not matched to a gene: 14. The chain's CDR3 is CASRPTSGAFTRTDTQYF. As DNA, the CDR3 is TGTGCCAGCCGTCCGACTAGCGGGGCCTTTACACGCACAGATACGCAGTATTTT.

This chain uses TRBV6-1 with TRBJ1-3, with 7 bases aligning to TRBD1. The ends lost 2 bases at V and 0 bases at J; junction bases unmatched: 4. Germline V gene lookup returns CDR1 MNHNS and CDR2 SASEGT. The CDR3 has 16 residues. The CDR3 DNA sequence: TGTGCCAGCAGTGAACACAGGGGATTCTCTGGAAACACCATATATTTT. Protein sequence: CASSEHRGFSGNTIYF.

V gene TRBV4-2 combines with J gene TRBJ2-2; 15 bases align to TRBD2. The length of the CDR3 is 18 residues. CDR1 and CDR2 (germline): LGHNA, YNFKEQ. V was pared by 4 bases and J by 6 bases, with 9 bases of the junction left unmatched. The CDR3 DNA follows: TGTGCCAGCAGCCGAGCCGGGACTAGCGGGGGGCCCCCCGGGGAGCTGTTTTTT. Its protein product is CASSRAGTSGGPPGELFF.

The chain is built from TRBV5-1 and TRBJ2-7; 11 bases match TRBD2. From germline, CDR1 is SGHRS and CDR2 YFSETQ. V gave up 4 bases and J gave up 2 bases; unmatched junction bases: 17. CDR3 length: 19 residues. The CDR3 coding sequence is TGCGCCAGCAGCGGTCGGACATGGCTAGCGGGGGGAACCGCCTACGAGCAGTACTTC. Translated: CASSGRTWLAGGTAYEQYF.

The chain uses TRBV7-9 and TRBJ1-6; 7 bases fit TRBD1. Trimming at V came to 5 bases and at J to 1 base, leaving 11 bases not matched to a gene. Per the germline V gene, CDR1 is SEHNR and CDR2 is FQNEAQ (reference sequence). The CDR3 length is 18 residues. The CDR3: CASSPWTGIPSYNSPLHF. CDR3 DNA: TGTGCCAGCAGCCCTTGGACAGGCATTCCTTCCTATAATTCACCCCTCCACTTT.

The rearrangement uses TRBV10-3 and TRBJ1-4, with 9 bases fitting TRBD1. The germline CDR1 and CDR2 sequences are ENHRY and SYGVKD. This CDR3 has 15 amino acids. The V segment lost 4 bases and the J segment 8 bases; nucleotides outside the gene matches: 8. CDR3 residues: CAISGGTGTGEKLFF. CDR3 sequence (DNA): TGTGCCATCAGTGGCGGGACAGGGACTGGGGAAAAACTGTTTTTT.

V usage is TRBV7-8 and J usage is TRBJ1-1, with D unresolved. This CDR3 region has 14 residues. Between the trimmed V and J ends, which lost 0 bases and 4 bases, there was a span of 9 bases. The V gene's germline CDR1 is SGHVS and CDR2 FQNEAQ. The CDR3 DNA is TGTGCCAGCAGCTTAGCGCCCGCAGGCACTGAAGCTTTCTTT. This codes for CASSLAPAGTEAFF. The full variable domain, its missing parts supplied by reference TRBV7-8 and TRBJ1-1, is GAGVSQSPRYKVAKRGQDVALRCDPISGHVSLFWYQQALGQGPEFLTYFQNEAQLDKSGLPSDRFFAERPEGSVSTLKIQRTQQEDSAVYLCASSLAPAGTEAFFGQGTRLTVV.

The rearrangement links TRBV5-5 to TRBJ1-1; possibly TRBD1 for D (6 bases). The CDR3 is 13 residues long. The V gene lost 5 bases and the J gene lost 7 bases, with 15 bases spanning the gap. CDR1 is SGHKS and CDR2 is YYEKEE in the germline V gene (reference sequence). CDR3 sequence: CASSPSGTNEAFF. The CDR3 DNA reads as TGTGCCAGCAGTCCTTCCGGGACAAATGAAGCTTTCTTT.

The chain has TRBV19 and TRBJ2-1; a possible D gene is TRBD2 (5 bases). The CDR3 is 15 amino acids. Germline V gives CDR1 LNHDA, CDR2 SQIVND (reference sequence). V was clipped by 5 bases and J by 8 bases, with 19 bases between them. CDR3 sequence: CASSWSVLGSDEQFF. CDR3 bases: TGTGCCAGTAGTTGGAGTGTTTTGGGGAGCGATGAGCAGTTCTTC.

J is TRBJ2-5 and V is TRBV21-1; TRBD2 was called by the table and not checked on the DNA. TRBV21-1 is listed as a pseudogene. There are 15 residues in the CDR3. CDR3 nucleotide sequence: TGTGCCAGCCCCAGTCGAGCGGGGGGCGGGGAGACCCAGTACTTC. Its translation: CASPSRAGGGETQYF.

The chain combines TRBV6-5 with TRBJ1-4; D unresolved. Looked up from germline, CDR1 is MNHEY and CDR2 is SVGAGI. With 6 bases removed from V and 6 bases from J, the gap between germline ends came to 11 bases. This CDR3 spans 13 amino acids. This chain's CDR3 is CASSQTRDEKLFF. CDR3 DNA sequence: TGTGCCAGCAGCCAAACTCGGGATGAAAAACTGTTTTTT.

With regard to this clone: The junction departs from germline at one end; a sequencing error may be responsible. The V and J genes are TRBV7-7 and TRBJ2-5; TRBD1 matches at 11 bases. CDR1 and CDR2 (germline): SSHAT, FNYEAQ (reference sequence). This CDR3 spans 15 amino acids. The CDR3 bases are TGTGCTAGCAGCTTAGCGGGACAGGGGGGGGAGACCCAGTACTTC. Its translation is CASSLAGQGGETQYF.

V and J are TRBV27 and TRBJ1-5, with a tentative D call TRBD1 (5 bases). The V gene's germline CDR1 is MNHEY and CDR2 SMNVEV (reference sequence). The germline V and J ends were trimmed by 0 bases and 7 bases, with 22 bases remaining between them. This CDR3 spans 18 amino acids. The CDR3 is CASSLSPTLQGRGQPQHF. As DNA, the CDR3 is TGTGCCAGCAGTTTATCGCCCACACTCCAGGGTCGGGGGCAGCCCCAGCATTTT.

J is TRBJ1-3 and V is TRBV7-2; D remains ambiguous. CDR1 is SGHTA and CDR2 is FQGNSA in the germline V gene. Trimming removed 1 base at V and 4 bases at J, with 8 bases between. CDR3 size: 14 residues. The CDR3 reads CASSLGQRGNTIYF. In DNA, the CDR3 is TGTGCCAGCAGCTTAGGGCAGCGAGGAAACACCATATATTTT.

The genes are TRBV9 and TRBJ2-2, with 8 positions matching TRBD1. CDR1 and CDR2 from the germline V gene are SGDLS and YYNGEE. After removal of 3 bases from V and 4 bases from J, the junction contained 8 bases not matched to a gene. This CDR3 spans 16 amino acids. CDR3 nucleotide sequence: TGTGCCAGCAGCGCATCTCGGACAGGGACCACCGGGGAGCTGTTTTTT. Amino acid sequence: CASSASRTGTTGELFF.

This chain joins TRBV5-1 and TRBJ2-2, with 8 bases lining up with TRBD1. Per the germline V gene, CDR1 is SGHRS and CDR2 is YFSETQ. The trim removed 4 bases at V and 1 base at J, leaving 6 bases unmatched. This CDR3 spans 16 amino acids. The CDR3 loop is CASSPPGTGNTGELFF. CDR3 DNA: TGCGCCAGCAGCCCACCCGGGACAGGGAACACCGGGGAGCTGTTTTTT. The whole variable domain, remainder taken from reference TRBV5-1 and TRBJ2-2, is KAGVTQTPRYLIKTRGQQVTLSCSPISGHRSVSWYQQTPGQGLQFLFEYFSETQRNKGNFPGRFSGRQFSNSRSEMNVSTLELGDSALYLCASSPPGTGNTGELFFGEGSRLTVL.

The chain uses TRBV7-2 and TRBJ1-2, with 8 nucleotides matching TRBD1. Germline CDR1 and CDR2: SGHTA and FQGNSA. This CDR3 has 14 residues. The trim removed 4 bases at V and 7 bases at J, leaving 8 bases unmatched. CDR3 DNA: TGTGCCAGCAGCTCGACCCAGGGGGCGAGTGGCTACACCTTC. Its protein product is CASSSTQGASGYTF.